The next 14 T cell receptor beta chains were all read from a single sample in a study of Ad26.COV2.S vaccination and SARS-CoV-2 variants. Treatment meaning: around 19 received Ad26.COV2.S at low or high dose, single or two shots; 5 received placebo; per-sample allocation not given. Samples came from day 63 after the first vaccine or placebo injection. TCRdb keeps only in-frame clones here, not all; method: immunoSEQ multiplex PCR. The sample carries around 350,000 clones, more than 75% recorded once. This material consisted of peripheral blood, taken in a trial of Ad26.COV2.S vaccine versus placebo. The receptors here all came from a person aged 18-60 years who received the Ad26.COV2.S COVID-19 vaccine or a placebo.

A note on this clone: This same CDR3 is encoded by further DNA sequences in the sample. The chain recombines TRBV29-1 with TRBJ2-1; D gene unclear. V was trimmed by 6 bases and J by 1 base, leaving 4 bases between them. CDR1 and CDR2 (germline): SQVTM, ANQGSEA. The CDR3 is 11 residues long. CDR3 DNA: TGCAGCGTCCTGTCCTACAATGAGCAGTTCTTC. It encodes CSVLSYNEQFF.

The CDR3 region has the DNA TGTGCCAGCAGTTACTCCAGGGCCCGAACCGGGGAGCTGTTTTTT. This codes for CASSYSRARTGELFF. The rearrangement uses TRBV6-2 or TRBV6-3 and TRBJ2-2, with D possibly matching TRBD1 (5 bases). The germline CDR1 and CDR2 sequences are MNHEY and SVGEGT. This CDR3 region has 15 residues. V dropped 0 bases and J dropped 5 bases, with 10 bases sitting between them.

The chain recombines TRBV5-1 with TRBJ2-5; possible D gene TRBD2, 5 bases. This CDR3 contains 14 residues. The germline gives CDR1 SGHRS, CDR2 YFSETQ. V lost 4 bases and J 1 base, leaving 11 bases between the germline ends. The chain's CDR3 is CASSHGLLQETQYF. The CDR3 DNA sequence: TGCGCCAGCAGCCATGGACTCCTCCAAGAGACCCAGTACTTC.

The rearrangement joins TRBV7-2 to TRBJ2-3, with TRBD2 identical over 8 bases. Germline V gene lookup returns CDR1 SGHTA and CDR2 FQGNSA. CDR3 length: 15 amino acids. V shed 6 bases and J 6 bases; nucleotides not matched to a gene: 11. CDR3 region: CASRGPGLAGDTQYF. The CDR3 region has the DNA TGTGCCAGCAGGGGACCGGGGCTAGCGGGTGATACGCAGTATTTT.

This clone was seen a single time. V and J are TRBV2 and TRBJ2-7; D uncertain. The CDR3 consists of 11 residues. V lost 3 bases to trimming and J lost 4 bases, with 4 bases between them. The V gene's germline CDR1 is SNHLY and CDR2 FYNNEI. In DNA form, the CDR3 reads TGTGCCAGCAGTGAGTTATACGAGCAGTACTTC. The encoded protein is CASSELYEQYF. Full variable domain (missing parts from reference TRBV2 and TRBJ2-7): EPEVTQTPSHQVTQMGQEVILRCVPISNHLYFYWYRQILGQKVEFLVSFYNNEISEKSEIFDDQFSVERPDGSNFTLKIRSTKLEDSAMYFCASSELYEQYFGPGTRLTVT.

The CDR3 DNA follows: TGTGCCAGCAGCTTCGGGCAGAGCACAGATACGCAGTATTTT. This translates into CASSFGQSTDTQYF. This sequence joins TRBV5-6 and TRBJ2-3; D unresolved. V lost 2 bases to trimming and J lost 0 bases, with 7 bases between them. Germline CDR1 and CDR2: SGHDT and YYEEEE. This CDR3 is 14 amino acids long.

The V and J genes are TRBV11-2 and TRBJ2-1; 12 bases are a match to TRBD2. In germline, CDR1 is SGHAT, CDR2 FQNNGV. This CDR3 has 16 amino acids. Trimming removed 5 bases from V and 5 bases from J; junction bases left unmatched: 7. In DNA form, the CDR3 reads TGTGCCAGCAGCCTCGGACTAGCGGGACTACACAATGAGCAGTTCTTC. This translates into CASSLGLAGLHNEQFF. Variable domain in full (rest from reference TRBV11-2 and TRBJ2-1): EAGVAQSPRYKIIEKRQSVAFWCNPISGHATLYWYQQILGQGPKLLIQFQNNGVVDDSQLPKDRFSAERLKGVDSTLKIQPAKLEDSAVYLCASSLGLAGLHNEQFFGPGTRLTVL.

The V gene is TRBV6-5, the J gene TRBJ2-1, with TRBD1 as a possible D gene (5 bases). V lost 0 bases and J 3 bases, leaving 6 bases between the germline ends. Germline CDR1 and CDR2: MNHEY and SVGAGI. CDR3 length: 14 residues. The CDR3 sequence: CASSYSDSYNEQFF. The DNA for the CDR3 is TGTGCCAGCAGTTACTCCGACAGCTACAATGAGCAGTTCTTC.

The chain employs TRBV6-1 and TRBJ2-7; 10 positions match TRBD2. Per germline, CDR1 MNHNS and CDR2 SASEGT. Unmatched junction bases numbered 7, after V lost 3 bases and J lost 5 bases. The CDR3 has 15 residues. The CDR3 reads CASSEASGSLDEQYF. Here the CDR3 DNA reads TGTGCCAGCAGTGAGGCTAGCGGGAGTCTCGACGAGCAGTACTTC.

The gene calls are TRBV3-1 (or the pseudogene TRBV3-2) and TRBJ2-3; D is unclear. Germline CDR1 reads LGHDT; CDR2 reads YNNKEL (reference sequence). V was pared by 0 bases and J by 6 bases, with 16 bases between. This CDR3 has 16 residues. CDR3 sequence (DNA): TGTGCCAGCAGCCAAGATTGGACCCTTCGGCGGGATACGCAGTATTTT. This sequence encodes CASSQDWTLRRDTQYF.

This sequence joins TRBV7-2 and TRBJ2-5, with D maybe TRBD2 (7 bases). V was trimmed by 6 bases and J by 5 bases, leaving 22 bases between them. Germline V CDR1 and CDR2: SGHTA, FQGNSA. The CDR3 sequence is 16 residues long. The CDR3 is CASSQNGLGGGETQYF. The DNA for the CDR3 is TGTGCCAGCAGTCAAAACGGACTAGGGGGAGGGGAGACCCAGTACTTC.

This clone was seen just once. The rearrangement joins TRBV28 to TRBJ1-5; TRBD1 is a possible D gene (6 bases). This CDR3 region has 16 residues. Germline CDR1 and CDR2: MDHEN and SYDVKM. V was cut by 2 bases and J by 5 bases, with 16 bases left in between. For the CDR3, the DNA is TGTGCCAGCAGTTTAAGACCAGGGGCTTCGGATCAGCCCCAGCATTTT. Translating it yields CASSLRPGASDQPQHF.

The rearrangement joins TRBV5-6 to TRBJ1-2; D unclear. Looked up from germline, CDR1 is SGHDT and CDR2 is YYEEEE. The CDR3 length is 16 residues. V shed 0 bases and J shed 4 bases, with 16 bases lying between them. The CDR3 nucleotides are TGTGCCAGCAGCTTGGGTCTCGCGACCAACACCTATGGCTACACCTTC. Protein: CASSLGLATNTYGYTF.

This clone was observed once. V and J are TRBV30 and TRBJ2-1, with 7 bases matching TRBD2. The CDR3 sequence is 11 residues long. Trimming removed 4 bases from V and 8 bases from J; junction bases left unmatched: 2. Germline CDR1 is GTSNPN and CDR2 is SVGIG (reference sequence). The CDR3 DNA sequence: TGTGCCTGGACGCGGGAGCATGAGCAGTTCTTC. It encodes CAWTREHEQFF.